The 32 T cell receptor beta chains below were found in one sample sequenced in a study of T cell responses to AZD1222 COVID-19 vaccine. Clones were sequenced by immunoSEQ multiplex PCR, and TCRdb holds only the in-frame ones, with some missing. Among 110,000 or so clones, around 90% were seen once, and the ten largest hold 5% to 6%. The sample consisted of peripheral blood, taken on day 0 of AZD1222 vaccination. The receptors were sampled from an adult in good health.

The V gene is TRBV30, the J gene TRBJ2-7, with D possibly TRBD2 on 6 matching bases. The CDR3 length is 13 residues. The germline gives CDR1 GTSNPN, CDR2 SVGIG (reference sequence). CDR3 bases: TGTGCACAGGAGGGGCGATTCACCTACGAGCAGTACTTC. Amino acids: CAQEGRFTYEQYF.

The chain is built from TRBV5-6 and TRBJ2-1; 8 bases are shared with TRBD1. V was pared by 0 bases and J by 6 bases, with 8 bases of the junction left unmatched. CDR1 is SGHDT, CDR2 YYEEEE, per germline. The CDR3 runs to 16 residues. As DNA, the CDR3 is TGTGCCAGCAGCTTGGTGTATGGACAGGGTGGCAATGAGCAGTTCTTC. Its translation: CASSLVYGQGGNEQFF.

The CDR3 here is CASSGGQGAYEQFF. As DNA, the CDR3 is TGTGCCAGCAGCGGGGGACAGGGGGCCTATGAGCAGTTCTTC. The chain employs TRBV9 and TRBJ2-1, with 12 bases identical to TRBD1. The CDR3 consists of 14 residues. CDR1 and CDR2 from the germline V gene are SGDLS and YYNGEE. V shed 3 bases, J shed 8 bases, and the junction held 3 bases outside the gene matches. Based on the CDR3 plus reference TRBV9 and TRBJ2-1, the full variable domain is DSGVTQTPKHLITATGQRVTLRCSPRSGDLSVYWYQQSLDQGLQFLIQYYNGEERAKGNILERFSAQQFPDLHSELNLSSLELGDSALYFCASSGGQGAYEQFFGPGTRLTVL.

The rearrangement links TRBV28 to TRBJ1-2; 9 bases map to TRBD1. The CDR3 contains 16 residues. The germline CDR1 and CDR2 sequences are MDHEN and SYDVKM. After removal of 4 bases from V and 10 bases from J, the junction contained 16 bases not matched to a gene. The CDR3 region has the DNA TGTGCCAGCAGTTCCGGGGGGGGACAGGGTATATGGGACTACACCTTC. Translated, it gives CASSSGGGQGIWDYTF.

The gene calls are TRBV9 and TRBJ1-2; the match to TRBD1 covers 7 bases. The CDR3 runs 16 residues. Germline values: CDR1 SGDLS, CDR2 YYNGEE. J gave up 4 bases and V 4 bases, and 13 bases lay outside the gene matches. In nucleotides, the CDR3 is TGTGCCAGCAGCCCCACTCAGGGGACAGCTGGCTATGGCTACACCTTC. Its protein is CASSPTQGTAGYGYTF.

This clone was detected only once. The chain employs TRBV10-3 and TRBJ1-5, with D tentatively TRBD1 (5 bases). The CDR3 has 14 amino acids. Trimming cost V 6 bases and J 0 bases, with 9 bases left between them. The germline gives CDR1 ENHRY, CDR2 SYGVKD. The CDR3, as DNA: TGTGCCATCAGCGCGACAGATAGCAATCAGCCCCAGCATTTT. Translating it yields CAISATDSNQPQHF.

The rearrangement links TRBV19 to TRBJ2-7; the match to TRBD1 covers 7 bases. V trimming: 11 bases; J trimming: 2 bases; junction bases outside the gene matches: 18. This CDR3 has 16 amino acids. Germline CDR1 reads LNHDA; CDR2 reads SQIVND (reference sequence). Written as DNA, the CDR3 is TGTGCCGGAACACAAATCGACAGGGAATTTCCCTACGAGCAGTACTTC. Protein product: CAGTQIDREFPYEQYF.

The V and J genes are TRBV5-6 and TRBJ1-2; tentative D call: TRBD1 (5 bases). Germline assignment: CDR1 SGHDT and CDR2 YYEEEE. This CDR3 spans 13 amino acids. V gave up 4 bases and J gave up 2 bases, with 9 bases separating them. The CDR3 is CASSPDRNYGYTF. The CDR3 DNA reads as TGTGCCAGCAGCCCAGACAGAAACTATGGCTACACCTTC.

V and J are TRBV15 and TRBJ2-5, with D possibly matching TRBD2 (6 bases). CDR3 length equals 15 residues. V shed 1 base and J shed 5 bases, with 14 bases lying between them. Germline V CDR1 and CDR2: LNHNV, YYDKDF (reference sequence). CDR3 sequence: CATSRGGSGGETQYF. CDR3 coding DNA: TGTGCCACCAGCAGAGGTGGCTCCGGAGGGGAGACCCAGTACTTC.

CDR3 nucleotide sequence: TGCGCCAGCAGTGAGTCGCCGGCCCCAAAGGATGAGCAGTTCTTC. Residues: CASSESPAPKDEQFF. The rearrangement uses TRBV10-1 and TRBJ2-1; D remains unclear. Trimming took 0 bases from V and 8 from J, leaving 14 bases between them. CDR3 length: 15 amino acids. Germline CDR1 WNHNN, CDR2 SYGVQD (reference sequence).

The genes are TRBV5-1 and TRBJ2-5; the D is unclear. The CDR3 contains 13 residues. The V and J ends lost 4 bases and 11 bases respectively, with 18 bases between them. Germline V CDR1 and CDR2: SGHRS, YFSETQ. The CDR3 loop is CASSLTVEAPQYF. Written as DNA, the CDR3 is TGCGCCAGCAGCCTAACTGTGGAAGCTCCTCAGTACTTC.

This chain links TRBV12-3 or TRBV12-4 with TRBJ1-6; D gene unclear. The CDR3 runs 12 residues. V lost 3 bases, J lost 14 bases, and 11 bases lay in between. The CDR3 spells CASSFGGQALHF. The CDR3 bases are TGTGCCAGCAGTTTTGGCGGCCAGGCCCTCCACTTT.

This clone was seen a single time. The rearrangement uses TRBV28 and TRBJ1-5, with D unclear. Germline-derived CDR1 and CDR2 are MDHEN and SYDVKM. This CDR3 region has 14 residues. V gave up 5 bases and J gave up 6 bases, with 14 bases separating them. CDR3 DNA: TGTGCCAGCAGTACCGTTTTTACAACTCAGCCCCAGCATTTT. This gives the protein CASSTVFTTQPQHF.

The V call is TRBV6-6, the J call TRBJ1-6, with a possible D match to TRBD1 (5 bases). The V gene's germline CDR1 is MNHNY and CDR2 SVGAGI (reference sequence). With 0 bases removed from V and 9 bases from J, the gap between germline ends came to 15 bases. The CDR3 covers 16 residues. For the CDR3, the DNA is TGTGCCAGCAGTTACTCGGGCCTTCCGGGGGGTTCACCCCTCCACTTT. Translation gives CASSYSGLPGGSPLHF.

DNA for the CDR3: TGTGCCAGTAGGGACGTGAACTTGCTGCACACCATATATTTT. Amino acids: CASRDVNLLHTIYF. V and J are TRBV19 and TRBJ1-3, with D hard to call. The CDR3 spans 14 residues. Germline values: CDR1 LNHDA, CDR2 SQIVND (reference sequence). V was clipped by 6 bases and J by 8 bases, with 17 bases between them.

The chain carries TRBV28 and TRBJ1-4; no clear D gene. Germline CDR1 reads MDHEN; CDR2 reads SYDVKM. V lost 6 bases to trimming and J lost 8 bases, with 10 bases between them. The CDR3 loop spans 12 amino acids. This CDR3 reads CASRVRSEKLFF. CDR3 in DNA: TGTGCCAGCAGGGTGAGAAGCGAAAAACTGTTTTTT. Together with reference TRBV28 and TRBJ1-4, the CDR3 gives the full variable domain: DVKVTQSSRYLVKRTGEKVFLECVQDMDHENMFWYRQDPGLGLRLIYFSYDVKMKEKGDIPEGYSVSREKKERFSLILESASTNQTSMYLCASRVRSEKLFFGSGTQLSVL.

The chain recombines TRBV7-3 with TRBJ1-3; D is ambiguous. The germline V gene has CDR1 SGHTA and CDR2 FQGTGA. V shed 1 base and J shed 3 bases, with 13 bases lying between them. This CDR3 contains 16 residues. The CDR3 DNA follows: TGTGCCAGCAGCTTAAGGGAAGCTTCGTATGGAAACACCATATATTTT. Residues: CASSLREASYGNTIYF.

The V and J genes are TRBV7-9 and TRBJ1-2; 8 bases match TRBD1. Germline assignment: CDR1 SEHNR and CDR2 FQNEAQ (reference sequence). Unmatched junction bases numbered 12, after V lost 5 bases and J lost 4 bases. CDR3 length: 16 amino acids. This chain's CDR3 is CASSPSGTGDTYGYTF. CDR3 DNA: TGTGCCAGCAGCCCATCCGGGACAGGCGATACCTATGGCTACACCTTC.

This chain uses TRBV7-3 with TRBJ2-1; TRBD2 matches 9 bases. V was clipped by 5 bases and J by 7 bases; unmatched bases: 9. CDR1 and CDR2 from the germline V gene are SGHTA and FQGTGA. There are 15 residues in the CDR3. CDR3 nucleotide sequence: TGTGCCAGCAGCATCCCTAGCGGGATAAGGAATGAGCAGTTCTTC. The encoded protein is CASSIPSGIRNEQFF.

The chain combines TRBV30 with TRBJ1-5; TRBD1 aligns across 7 bases. The CDR3 has 16 amino acids. Germline CDR1 reads GTSNPN; CDR2 reads SVGIG (reference sequence). The junction had 12 bases not matched to a gene; V was cut back by 5 bases and J by 2 bases. CDR3 DNA sequence: TGTGCCTGGGGGGAAAACACAGGGGTGGGCAATCAGCCCCAGCATTTT. This sequence encodes CAWGENTGVGNQPQHF.

The rearrangement links TRBV30 to TRBJ2-7, with D hard to call. This CDR3 is 11 amino acids long. Trimming took 4 bases from V and 5 from J, leaving 9 bases between them. Looked up from germline, CDR1 is GTSNPN and CDR2 is SVGIG (reference sequence). The CDR3 sequence: CAWTYLHEQYF. The CDR3 region has the DNA TGTGCCTGGACTTACCTGCACGAGCAGTACTTC.

V gene TRBV6-5 combines with J gene TRBJ2-5, with D unresolved. The CDR3 sequence is 12 residues long. Looked up from germline, CDR1 is MNHEY and CDR2 is SVGAGI. Trimming stripped 7 bases from V and 5 bases from J, with 11 bases between. The CDR3 spells CASTDFLETQYF. The DNA of the CDR3 is TGTGCCAGCACGGATTTTTTGGAGACCCAGTACTTC.

CDR3 amino acids: CASSTPDPFIDQPQHF. CDR3 bases: TGTGCCAGTAGTACACCAGACCCCTTTATCGACCAGCCCCAGCATTTT. The genes are TRBV19 and TRBJ1-5; D gene uncertain. The germline gives CDR1 LNHDA, CDR2 SQIVND (reference sequence). The CDR3 totals 16 residues. V was trimmed by 4 bases and J by 7 bases, leaving 20 bases between them.

The rearrangement links TRBV18 to TRBJ2-1, with D possibly matching TRBD1 (5 bases). Germline V gene data show CDR1 as KGHSH and CDR2 as LQKENI. V was clipped by 3 bases and J by 5 bases, with 11 bases between them. The CDR3 loop spans 14 amino acids. CDR3 in amino acids: CASSPRVKDNEQFF. CDR3 DNA: TGTGCCAGCTCACCCAGGGTTAAAGACAATGAGCAGTTCTTC.

The V gene is TRBV9, the J gene TRBJ2-7; TRBD2 agrees at 10 bases. Germline V gives CDR1 SGDLS, CDR2 YYNGEE. The V segment lost 2 bases and the J segment 4 bases; nucleotides outside the gene matches: 9. This CDR3 is built from 16 residues. The CDR3 nucleotides are TGTGCCAGCAGCGTTAGAATAGCGGGAGGAATATACGAGCAGTACTTC. Its protein product is CASSVRIAGGIYEQYF.

Only one count was recorded for this clone. The chain carries TRBV28 and TRBJ1-4; weak D call: TRBD1 (6 bases). Germline-derived CDR1 and CDR2 are MDHEN and SYDVKM. V was cut by 3 bases and J by 3 bases, with 14 bases left in between. The CDR3 is 16 amino acids. Here the CDR3 DNA reads TGTGCCAGCAGTTTTAGGAGGGGGAGATCTAATGAAAAACTGTTTTTT. This encodes CASSFRRGRSNEKLFF.

The CDR3 reads CASSLDPTGSTTAYEQYF. CDR3 bases: TGTGCCAGCAGCTTAGATCCGACCGGGTCAACAACAGCCTACGAGCAGTACTTC. The V and J genes are TRBV11-2 and TRBJ2-7; no definite D call. V was cut by 0 bases and J by 2 bases, with 20 bases left in between. CDR3 size: 18 residues. Germline lookup yields CDR1 SGHAT and CDR2 FQNNGV.

The rearrangement uses TRBV7-9 and TRBJ2-7; D assignment may be TRBD1 or TRBD2 (6 bases each). V lost 1 base and J 3 bases, leaving 16 bases between the germline ends. This CDR3 has 16 amino acids. From germline, CDR1 is SEHNR and CDR2 FQNEAQ (reference sequence). CDR3 in DNA: TGTGCCAGCAGCTTAGTTGGGGGGCGGGACAACTACGAGCAGTACTTC. This translates into CASSLVGGRDNYEQYF.

The chain has TRBV19 and TRBJ2-2; TRBD1 matches 8 bases. This CDR3 spans 17 amino acids. After removal of 1 base from V and 6 bases from J, the junction contained 10 bases not matched to a gene. Germline CDR1 and CDR2: LNHDA and SQIVND (reference sequence). CDR3 in amino acids: CASSIGRTGPGPGELFF. Here the CDR3 DNA reads TGTGCCAGTAGTATAGGGCGGACAGGGCCAGGACCCGGGGAGCTGTTTTTT.

V gene TRBV29-1 combines with J gene TRBJ1-5; TRBD1 agrees at 7 bases. The CDR3 consists of 10 residues. V shed 7 bases, J shed 10 bases, and the junction held 4 bases outside the gene matches. Germline-derived CDR1 and CDR2 are SQVTM and ANQGSEA. The CDR3 protein is CSAGTAPQHF. The CDR3 DNA reads TGCAGCGCGGGGACAGCACCCCAGCATTTT.

V is TRBV27 and J is TRBJ2-3, with 13 bases matching TRBD2. The CDR3 has 16 residues. Unmatched junction bases numbered 7, after V lost 6 bases and J lost 4 bases. The germline gives CDR1 MNHEY, CDR2 SMNVEV (reference sequence). CDR3 amino acids: CASRKTSGRAPDTQYF. In nucleotides, the CDR3 is TGTGCCAGCAGAAAAACTAGCGGGAGGGCCCCAGATACGCAGTATTTT.

The rearrangement uses TRBV2 and TRBJ1-6, with D maybe TRBD1 (5 bases). This CDR3 has 16 amino acids. Germline V gene data show CDR1 as SNHLY and CDR2 as FYNNEI. The V end lost 8 bases, the J end lost 5 bases, and 19 bases lay between the germline ends. The CDR3 loop reads CASPKARGADNSPLHF. CDR3 in DNA: TGTGCCAGCCCCAAGGCAAGGGGAGCCGATAATTCACCCCTCCACTTT.